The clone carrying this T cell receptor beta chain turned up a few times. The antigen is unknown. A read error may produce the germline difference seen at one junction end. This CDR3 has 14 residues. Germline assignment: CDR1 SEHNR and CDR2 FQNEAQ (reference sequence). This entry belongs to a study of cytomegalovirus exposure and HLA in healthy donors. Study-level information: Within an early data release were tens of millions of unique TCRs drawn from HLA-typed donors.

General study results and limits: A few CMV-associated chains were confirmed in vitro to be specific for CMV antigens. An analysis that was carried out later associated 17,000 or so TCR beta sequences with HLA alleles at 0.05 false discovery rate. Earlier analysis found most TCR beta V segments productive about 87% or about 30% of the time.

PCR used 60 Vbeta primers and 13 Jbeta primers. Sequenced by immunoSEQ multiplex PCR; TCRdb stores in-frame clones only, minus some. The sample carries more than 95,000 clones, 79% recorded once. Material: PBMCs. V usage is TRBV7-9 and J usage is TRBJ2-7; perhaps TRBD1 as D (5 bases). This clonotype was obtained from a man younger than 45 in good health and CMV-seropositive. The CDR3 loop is CSSSFLTGAYEQYF. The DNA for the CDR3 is TGTTCCAGCAGCTTTTTAACAGGTGCCTACGAGCAGTACTTC.